The rows below give T cell receptor beta chains drawn from one sample of a study of Ad26.COV2.S vaccination and SARS-CoV-2 variants. Assay: immunoSEQ multiplex PCR; the TCRdb copy retains only in-frame clones and omits some. The sample records approximately 480,000 clones, around 88% being singletons. The starting material was peripheral blood, obtained in a trial of Ad26.COV2.S vaccine versus placebo. These receptors all stem from a person aged 18 to 65 who received the Ad26.COV2.S COVID-19 vaccine or a placebo. CDR3s include the opening cysteine and the closing phenylalanine or tryptophan. The D gene is left open where the match is weak. The listing skips clone size in some rows; elsewhere it reads once, few, many or a size class.

D gene	J gene	V gene	clone size	CDR3 protein	CDR3 DNA
-	TRBJ1-5	TRBV6-4	-	CASSAPGGPRGLSNQPQHF	TGTGCCAGCAGTGCCCCGGGAGGACCGCGGGGGCTGAGCAATCAGCCCCAGCATTTT
-	TRBJ1-3	TRBV7-9	few	CASSPTLSGNTIYF	TGTGCCAGCAGCCCCACCCTCTCTGGAAACACCATATATTTT
-	TRBJ1-1	TRBV9	-	CASSPAPGTSAFF	TGTGCCAGCAGCCCAGCCCCCGGGACGAGTGCTTTCTTT
-	TRBJ2-7	TRBV28	-	CASSSLGPYEQYF	TGTGCCAGCAGTTCTCTCGGCCCATACGAGCAGTACTTC
-	TRBJ2-3	TRBV7-2	-	CASSFGASGADTQYF	TGTGCCAGCAGCTTTGGGGCTAGTGGGGCCGATACGCAGTATTTT
TRBD2	TRBJ2-7	TRBV5-4	-	CASSSATSGTSGEYF	TGTGCCAGCAGCTCGGCGACTAGCGGGACCTCAGGAGAGTACTTC
-	TRBJ2-7	TRBV12-3/TRBV12-4	-	CASSRPGVWNF	TGTGCCAGCAGTCGCCCGGGGGTTTGGAACTTC
TRBD1	TRBJ2-7	TRBV27	-	CASGDQGQGARYEQYF	TGTGCCAGCGGCGACCAGGGACAGGGGGCGCGTTACGAGCAGTACTTC
-	TRBJ1-4	TRBV18	-	CASSLGAAVNEKLFF	TGTGCCAGCTCACTAGGGGCGGCGGTAAATGAAAAACTGTTTTTT
TRBD2	TRBJ2-7	TRBV27	-	CASSRAGATYEQYF	TGTGCCAGCAGTCGGGCGGGAGCGACCTACGAGCAGTACTTC
-	TRBJ2-2	TRBV20-1	-	CSASQGGPNTGELFF	TGCAGTGCTAGTCAGGGAGGTCCGAACACCGGGGAGCTGTTTTTT
-	TRBJ2-5	TRBV29-1	-	CSVATIQETQYF	TGCAGCGTTGCGACTATCCAAGAGACCCAGTACTTC
-	TRBJ1-3	TRBV7-2	-	CASSIVGAPGNTIYF	TGTGCCAGCAGCATCGTGGGGGCGCCTGGAAACACCATATATTTT
TRBD1	TRBJ1-1	TRBV18	-	CASSPPGGFAEAFF	TGTGCCAGCTCACCACCAGGGGGCTTCGCTGAAGCTTTCTTT